One sample yielded the 30 T cell receptor beta chains listed below, sequenced in a study of blood T cell repertoires in COVID-19. Clones were read by immunoSEQ multiplex PCR, and TCRdb kept only the in-frame ones, dropping some. Of approximately 73,000 clones listed, around nine tenths were seen once; the top ten hold approximately 1.9%. Sequenced: peripheral blood. The receptor set was obtained from a woman aged 55-69 years with acute or convalescent COVID-19.

This sequence joins TRBV12-5 and TRBJ2-2; 7 bases are a match to TRBD1. CDR3 size: 12 residues. Germline V CDR1 and CDR2: LGHNT, FRNRAP. Unmatched junction bases numbered 7, after V lost 3 bases and J lost 15 bases. The DNA for the CDR3 is TGTGCTAGTGGTTTCATGGGACAGCCGGTGTTTTTT. It encodes CASGFMGQPVFF.

The chain is built from TRBV7-9 and TRBJ2-2, with D possibly matching TRBD1 (5 bases). V was pared by 2 bases and J by 4 bases, with 14 bases between. The germline V gene has CDR1 SEHNR and CDR2 FQNEAQ (reference sequence). The CDR3 extends over 16 amino acids. This CDR3 reads CASSLSWPQGTGELFF. In DNA, the CDR3 is TGTGCCAGCAGCTTATCGTGGCCCCAGGGCACCGGGGAGCTGTTTTTT.

The chain carries TRBV24-1 and TRBJ1-1; TRBD1 matches at 8 bases. V lost 4 bases to trimming and J lost 3 bases; unmatched junction nucleotides: 15. The CDR3 length is 18 residues. Germline V gene sequence: CDR1 KGHDR, CDR2 SFDVKD. DNA for the CDR3: TGTGCCACCAGTGACAAGAATTACGGTTGGGGACAGGACACTGAAGCTTTCTTT. It codes for CATSDKNYGWGQDTEAFF.

The chain employs TRBV30 and TRBJ2-3; D gene unclear. Germline CDR1 and CDR2: GTSNPN and SVGIG (reference sequence). The CDR3 contains 15 residues. V was shortened by 3 bases and J by 2 bases, with 15 bases between the two germline ends. Here the CDR3 reads CAWSEPLRPTDTQYF. The DNA for the CDR3 is TGTGCCTGGAGCGAGCCATTGCGTCCCACAGATACGCAGTATTTT.

The genes are TRBV5-1 and TRBJ1-5; TRBD1 might be the D (6 bases). Germline V lookup: CDR1 SGHRS, CDR2 YFSETQ. V lost 5 bases and J 0 bases, leaving 12 bases between the germline ends. This CDR3 is built from 15 residues. As DNA, the CDR3 is TGCGCCAGCAGAGGGACACCTTATAGCAATCAGCCCCAGCATTTT. This sequence encodes CASRGTPYSNQPQHF.

This clone was recorded a few times. This chain links TRBV19 with TRBJ2-7, with D possibly being TRBD2 (6 bases). Trimming stripped 5 bases from V and 7 bases from J, with 12 bases between. The CDR3 contains 12 residues. CDR1 and CDR2 from the germline V gene are LNHDA and SQIVND (reference sequence). CDR3 loop: CASSLIGGEQYF. In nucleotides, the CDR3 is TGTGCCAGTAGTCTCATCGGAGGGGAGCAGTACTTC.

This clone turned up a few times. The chain employs TRBV28 and TRBJ1-2; the match to TRBD1 covers 11 bases. Germline V gives CDR1 MDHEN, CDR2 SYDVKM. Trimming took 3 bases from V and 4 from J; bases not matched to a gene: 7. This CDR3 contains 16 residues. The DNA for the CDR3 is TGTGCCAGCAGTTTCTCGGACAGGGGGCGGGGCTATGGCTACACCTTC. Amino acids: CASSFSDRGRGYGYTF.

The chain links TRBV4-3 to TRBJ2-1; TRBD1 is a possible D gene (5 bases). Deletions cut 1 base from V and 8 bases from J, with 9 bases between. The CDR3 is made up of 13 amino acids. The germline V gene encodes CDR1 LGHNA and CDR2 YSLEER. The CDR3 DNA sequence: TGCGCCAGCAGCCAAGTTTTACAGGATGAGCAGTTCTTC. This codes for CASSQVLQDEQFF.

The chain recombines TRBV2 with TRBJ2-3; 9 bases agree with TRBD2. The germline V gene has CDR1 SNHLY and CDR2 FYNNEI. The CDR3 is made up of 15 amino acids. V dropped 1 base and J dropped 10; count of bases not matched to a gene: 9. The CDR3 region has the DNA TGTGCCAGCAGTGAAGGGTCTAGCGGGATCCCCCCGCAGTATTTT. Amino acids: CASSEGSSGIPPQYF.

This clone was recorded only once. The chain joins TRBV7-2 to TRBJ1-1; D is ambiguous. This CDR3 spans 13 amino acids. Germline CDR1 and CDR2: SGHTA and FQGNSA. V was clipped by 0 bases and J by 3 bases, with 5 bases between them. CDR3 protein: CASSLAQDTEAFF. The CDR3 nucleotides are TGTGCCAGCAGCTTAGCGCAGGACACTGAAGCTTTCTTT.

V usage is TRBV28 and J usage is TRBJ2-7, with D unclear. The CDR3 extends over 14 amino acids. From germline, CDR1 is MDHEN and CDR2 SYDVKM. Between the trimmed V and J ends, which lost 10 bases and 0 bases, there was a span of 16 bases. DNA of the CDR3: TGTGCCACCTCCACGAACAACCTCTCCTACGAGCAGTACTTC. It translates to CATSTNNLSYEQYF.

This sequence joins TRBV6-2 or TRBV6-3 and TRBJ2-3, with 12 bases fitting TRBD2. The germline CDR1 and CDR2 sequences are MNHEY and SVGEGT. CDR3 length: 19 residues. V shed 3 bases, J shed 1 base, and the junction held 11 bases outside the gene matches. CDR3 loop: CASSYAASGRALRTDTQYF. The CDR3 region has the DNA TGTGCCAGCAGTTATGCGGCTAGCGGGAGGGCCCTGCGCACAGATACGCAGTATTTT.

J is TRBJ2-4 and V is TRBV5-4; D is perhaps TRBD1 (6 bases). Germline V gene lookup returns CDR1 SGHNT and CDR2 YYREEE (reference sequence). Trimming took 4 bases from V and 6 from J, leaving 14 bases between them. This CDR3 is 14 amino acids long. CDR3 bases: TGTGCCAGCAGCCTCCAGGGGCGTGGAAACATTCAGTACTTC. Encoded protein: CASSLQGRGNIQYF.

This CDR3 reads CASSQVTVGYGYTF. In nucleotides, the CDR3 is TGCGCCAGCAGCCAAGTTACAGTGGGCTATGGCTACACCTTC. The chain carries TRBV4-1 and TRBJ1-2; D not certain. Trimming pared 1 base from V and 4 bases from J, leaving 10 bases between. Germline V gene sequence: CDR1 MGHRA, CDR2 YSYEKL. The CDR3 consists of 14 residues.

The chain employs TRBV12-3 or TRBV12-4 and TRBJ2-5; D perhaps matches TRBD2 (6 bases). CDR3 size: 13 residues. With 3 bases removed from V and 3 bases from J, the gap between germline ends came to 8 bases. CDR3 sequence reads: CASSLEGEETQYF. Written as DNA, the CDR3 is TGTGCCAGCAGTTTGGAGGGAGAAGAGACCCAGTACTTC.

This chain links TRBV7-2 with TRBJ1-5; D unclear. There are 15 residues in the CDR3. The germline CDR1 and CDR2 sequences are SGHTA and FQGNSA. V shed 3 bases and J shed 0 bases, with 9 bases lying between them. The DNA for the CDR3 is TGTGCCAGCAGCTTGGCGGGATATAGCAATCAGCCCCAGCATTTT. It is translated as CASSLAGYSNQPQHF.

The chain combines TRBV11-2 with TRBJ2-1, with 12 positions matching TRBD1. CDR1 is SGHAT, CDR2 FQNNGV, per germline. This CDR3 is 15 amino acids long. V trimming: 4 bases; J trimming: 8 bases; junction bases outside the gene matches: 6. The CDR3 region has the DNA TGTGCCAGCAGCTGGGGACAGGGGGCTGGTTATGAGCAGTTCTTC. Its translation: CASSWGQGAGYEQFF.

This chain joins TRBV11-2 and TRBJ2-1; 10 bases are a match to TRBD2. V trimming: 3 bases; J trimming: 0 bases; junction bases outside the gene matches: 8. The V gene's germline CDR1 is SGHAT and CDR2 FQNNGV. The CDR3 length is 18 residues. CDR3 in DNA: TGTGCCAGCAGCTTCTCCGGGACTAGCGTGAGCTCCTACAATGAGCAGTTCTTC. Translation gives CASSFSGTSVSSYNEQFF. Full variable domain (outside the CDR3, taken from reference TRBV11-2 and TRBJ2-1): EAGVAQSPRYKIIEKRQSVAFWCNPISGHATLYWYQQILGQGPKLLIQFQNNGVVDDSQLPKDRFSAERLKGVDSTLKIQPAKLEDSAVYLCASSFSGTSVSSYNEQFFGPGTRLTVL.

The genes are TRBV11-1 and TRBJ2-1; D perhaps matches TRBD2 (6 bases). The germline V gene encodes CDR1 SGHAT and CDR2 FQDESV (reference sequence). The CDR3 consists of 13 residues. The ends were cut back, 3 bases at V and 6 bases at J, with 9 bases in the middle. The CDR3: CASSFGTGNEQFF. The CDR3 DNA reads TGTGCCAGCAGCTTCGGGACTGGCAATGAGCAGTTCTTC.

This chain connects TRBV11-2 to TRBJ1-3; D uncertain. The CDR3 contains 16 residues. V was pared by 5 bases and J by 2 bases, with 16 bases between. Germline V gene data show CDR1 as SGHAT and CDR2 as FQNNGV. This chain's CDR3 is CASSLTPVRAGNTIYF. The CDR3 nucleotides are TGTGCCAGCAGCCTTACCCCGGTACGAGCTGGAAACACCATATATTTT.

The chain combines TRBV4-3 with TRBJ1-1; possibly TRBD1 for D (6 bases). CDR1 and CDR2 (germline): LGHNA, YSLEER. The CDR3 has 15 residues. V lost 0 bases, J lost 11 bases, and 19 bases lay in between. This chain's CDR3 is CASSQDGVLGTNAFF. The CDR3 DNA reads TGCGCCAGCAGCCAAGATGGAGTATTGGGGACAAATGCTTTCTTT.

The V gene is TRBV6-6, the J gene TRBJ1-5, with D perhaps TRBD1 (6 bases). Deletions cut 6 bases from V and 3 bases from J, with 12 bases between. CDR1 is MNHNY and CDR2 is SVGAGI in the germline V gene (reference sequence). The CDR3 has 14 amino acids. CDR3 sequence reads: CASSRTGYNQPQHF. For the CDR3, the DNA is TGTGCCAGCAGCCGTACAGGGTACAATCAGCCCCAGCATTTT.

This clone came up a few times. This chain uses TRBV7-9 with TRBJ2-1, with 9 bases identical to TRBD1. The CDR3 sequence is 15 residues long. Per the germline V gene, CDR1 is SEHNR and CDR2 is FQNEAQ (reference sequence). V dropped 4 bases and J dropped 6; count of bases not matched to a gene: 7. This chain's CDR3 is CASSSQGAKGNEQFF. CDR3 nucleotide sequence: TGTGCCAGCAGCTCACAGGGGGCGAAAGGCAATGAGCAGTTCTTC. Filled out from reference TRBV7-9 and TRBJ2-1, the complete variable domain reads DTGVSQNPRHKITKRGQNVTFRCDPISEHNRLYWYRQTLGQGPEFLTYFQNEAQLEKSRLLSDRFSAERPKGSFSTLEIQRTEQGDSAMYLCASSSQGAKGNEQFFGPGTRLTVL.

This chain joins TRBV5-1 and TRBJ2-3, with D possibly TRBD2 on 6 matching bases. The V end was cut by 4 bases, the J end by 0 bases, with 9 bases between. CDR3 length: 14 amino acids. The germline V gene has CDR1 SGHRS and CDR2 YFSETQ. The CDR3 coding sequence is TGCGCCAGCAGCGCCGGGACTAGCACAGATACGCAGTATTTT. This encodes CASSAGTSTDTQYF.

The rearrangement links TRBV6-5 to TRBJ2-3; 8 nucleotides align to TRBD2. With V trimmed by 0 bases and J by 2 bases, 1 base remained unmatched. The CDR3 extends over 15 amino acids. Looked up from germline, CDR1 is MNHEY and CDR2 is SVGAGI. The chain's CDR3 is CASSYSGLVTDTQYF. The CDR3 nucleotides are TGTGCCAGCAGTTACTCGGGACTAGTCACAGATACGCAGTATTTT.

The J gene is TRBJ1-1, the V gene TRBV11-2, with 8 bases lining up with TRBD1. Germline V gives CDR1 SGHAT, CDR2 FQNNGV. The ends lost 3 bases at V and 5 bases at J; junction bases unmatched: 5. CDR3 size: 14 residues. The CDR3 nucleotides read TGTGCCAGCAGCTTTAACAGGGGGTATACTGAAGCTTTCTTT. This codes for CASSFNRGYTEAFF. The full variable domain, rest sourced from reference TRBV11-2 and TRBJ1-1, is EAGVAQSPRYKIIEKRQSVAFWCNPISGHATLYWYQQILGQGPKLLIQFQNNGVVDDSQLPKDRFSAERLKGVDSTLKIQPAKLEDSAVYLCASSFNRGYTEAFFGQGTRLTVV.

V and J are TRBV5-1 and TRBJ2-5; 8 positions match TRBD1. The V gene's germline CDR1 is SGHRS and CDR2 YFSETQ. Germline trimming cut 3 bases from V and 5 bases from J; bases unmatched to any gene: 9. The CDR3 is 15 amino acids. CDR3 protein: CASSYRTGLTETQYF. CDR3 nucleotide sequence: TGCGCCAGCAGCTACCGGACAGGGTTGACGGAGACCCAGTACTTC.

A single count supports this clone. The rearrangement links TRBV7-2 to TRBJ1-1; 10 bases fit TRBD1. Trimming took 5 bases from V and 6 from J; bases not matched to a gene: 3. Germline V gene lookup returns CDR1 SGHTA and CDR2 FQGNSA. The CDR3 runs 13 residues. The CDR3 DNA sequence: TGTGCCAGCAGCACGGACAGGGGGTCTGAAGCTTTCTTT. Protein product: CASSTDRGSEAFF.

Written as DNA, the CDR3 is TGTGCCAGCCGCCTTATGGACAGGGGGAATGAAAAACTGTTTTTT. Amino acid sequence: CASRLMDRGNEKLFF. V and J are TRBV2 and TRBJ1-4, with TRBD1 matching over 10 bases. The V segment lost 8 bases and the J segment 5 bases; nucleotides outside the gene matches: 8. Looked up from germline, CDR1 is SNHLY and CDR2 is FYNNEI. The CDR3 sequence is 15 residues long.

The chain has TRBV7-2 and TRBJ1-6; no firm D call. From germline, CDR1 is SGHTA and CDR2 FQGNSA. The CDR3 runs 13 residues. The ends were cut back, 1 base at V and 12 bases at J, with 10 bases in the middle. DNA for the CDR3: TGTGCCAGCAGCTTAGGCACGAGTGGACCCCTCCACTTT. It codes for CASSLGTSGPLHF.